This T cell receptor (beta chain) was profiled in a study of cytomegalovirus exposure and HLA in healthy donors. Study-level findings and limits: Roughly uniform depth of sequencing across donors was assumed in presence/absence analyses. Published work reported that the classifier diagnosed cytomegalovirus status with high specificity and sensitivity. What a later analysis reportedly showed was that an Asian-associated ancestry cluster had fewer N-insertions than the roughly 670-donor mean.

Both 60 Vbeta primers and 13 Jbeta primers went into the PCR. Repertoires were generated with immunoSEQ multiplex PCR, while TCRdb's copy carries only in-frame clones and drops some. Seen here are about 37,000 clones, around two thirds observed once, and the top ten hold 6.3%. The CDR3 contains 15 residues. Germline V CDR1 and CDR2: SEHNR, FQNEAQ (reference sequence). Unrecorded immune exposures were likely, despite nominal health at sampling. A word on this clone: Its antigen is still unknown. The junction shows a germline mismatch at one end, possibly a read error.

This TCR came from a young man in good health and CMV-seronegative. This chain joins TRBV7-9 and TRBJ2-5; TRBD2 agrees at 8 bases. Sequenced sample: PBMCs. The CDR3 region is CSSSLDGRAKETQYF. CDR3 DNA sequence: TGTTCCAGCAGCTTAGACGGGAGGGCAAAAGAGACCCAGTACTTC.